What follows are 24 T cell receptor beta chains derived from one specimen sequenced in a study of blood T cell repertoires in COVID-19 (TCRdb year 2020). Library creation used the immunoSEQ multiplex PCR assay. The immuneACCESS repertoire file appears here via TCRdb, limited to in-frame rearrangements. These files lack a portion of the clones; in checked studies, under half of the deficit traces to unresolved V genes, and the cause of the others is not known. Recorded for this sample are fewer than 250,000 clones; 65% to 85% of them occurred a single time. The ten largest account for more than 5.5% of the sample. The sample comprised peripheral blood. The receptor source for this set is a human donor in a cohort sampled during active COVID-19.

The genes are TRBV11-2 and TRBJ1-2; TRBD1 might be the D (5 bases). From germline, CDR1 is SGHAT and CDR2 FQNNGV. With 3 bases removed from V and 4 bases from J, the gap between germline ends came to 18 bases. The CDR3 length is 16 residues. CDR3 loop: CASSFSGQGPSYGYTF. The CDR3 bases are TGTGCCAGCAGCTTCTCAGGACAAGGGCCAAGCTATGGCTACACCTTC.

The chain is built from TRBV19 and TRBJ2-5; perhaps TRBD1 as D (5 bases). Trimming left V 6 bases short and J 3 bases short, with 11 bases between. This CDR3 spans 13 amino acids. Germline V lookup: CDR1 LNHDA, CDR2 SQIVND (reference sequence). This chain's CDR3 is CASSLSREETQYF. The DNA of the CDR3 is TGTGCCAGTAGCTTGTCCAGGGAAGAGACCCAGTACTTC. Drawing the rest from reference TRBV19 and TRBJ2-5, the complete variable domain is DGGITQSPKYLFRKEGQNVTLSCEQNLNHDAMYWYRQDPGQGLRLIYYSQIVNDFQKGDIAEGYSVSREKKESFPLTVTSAQKNPTAFYLCASSLSREETQYFGPGTRLLVL.

This clone occurred a few times. The chain links TRBV30 to TRBJ2-7; no reliable D call. The V end was cut by 0 bases, the J end by 3 bases, with 9 bases between. The CDR3 is 13 residues long. Germline values: CDR1 GTSNPN, CDR2 SVGIG (reference sequence). CDR3 in DNA: TGTGCCTGGAGTGTAAGTATCTACTACGAGCAGTACTTC. Its translation: CAWSVSIYYEQYF.

This rearrangement joins TRBV19 to TRBJ2-3; tentative D call: TRBD1 (6 bases). Per germline, CDR1 LNHDA and CDR2 SQIVND (reference sequence). Trimming shortened V by 4 bases and J by 0 bases, and 11 bases separated the two germline ends. The CDR3 is made up of 15 amino acids. The CDR3 reads CASSKQGVSTDTQYF. The CDR3 nucleotides read TGTGCCAGTAGTAAACAGGGCGTTAGCACAGATACGCAGTATTTT.

This chain connects TRBV5-1 to TRBJ1-3; D remains unclear. Looked up from germline, CDR1 is SGHRS and CDR2 is YFSETQ. This CDR3 comprises 16 residues. Trimming left V 0 bases short and J 2 bases short, with 12 bases between. The CDR3, as DNA: TGCGCCAGCAGCTTGGATGGCCTGTTCGCTGGAAACACCATATATTTT. It is translated as CASSLDGLFAGNTIYF. Together with reference TRBV5-1 and TRBJ1-3, the CDR3 gives the full variable domain: KAGVTQTPRYLIKTRGQQVTLSCSPISGHRSVSWYQQTPGQGLQFLFEYFSETQRNKGNFPGRFSGRQFSNSRSEMNVSTLELGDSALYLCASSLDGLFAGNTIYFGEGSWLTVV.

This clone was seen only once. This CDR3 reads CASSSKREGNYEQYF. CDR3 in DNA: TGTGCCAGCAGTTCTAAGCGGGAGGGGAATTACGAGCAGTACTTC. The chain recombines TRBV7-2 with TRBJ2-7, with 10 nucleotides matching TRBD2. The germline V gene encodes CDR1 SGHTA and CDR2 FQGNSA. The CDR3 has 15 amino acids. After removal of 6 bases from V and 4 bases from J, the junction contained 9 bases not matched to a gene.

This clone was counted many times. CDR3 coding DNA: TGTGCCAGCAGCTTAGCCCCAATAGGGGGATTCAACGAGCAGTACTTC. It yields the protein CASSLAPIGGFNEQYF. The chain employs TRBV11-3 and TRBJ2-7; possibly TRBD1 for D (6 bases). V was cut by 1 base and J by 5 bases, with 18 bases left in between. Germline CDR1 is SGHNT and CDR2 is YENEEA. The CDR3 length is 16 residues. Based on the CDR3 plus reference TRBV11-3 and TRBJ2-7, the full variable domain is EAGVVQSPRYKIIEKKQPVAFWCNPISGHNTLYWYLQNLGQGPELLIRYENEEAVDDSQLPKDRFSAERLKGVDSTLKIQPAELGDSAVYLCASSLAPIGGFNEQYFGPGTRLTVT.

This clone was detected only once. The chain recombines TRBV2 with TRBJ1-5; D unclear. Trimming pared 3 bases from V and 0 bases from J, leaving 9 bases between. Germline CDR1 is SNHLY and CDR2 is FYNNEI. CDR3 length equals 15 residues. This chain's CDR3 is CASSDDRSSNQPQHF. The CDR3 nucleotides read TGTGCCAGCAGTGATGATAGGAGTAGCAATCAGCCCCAGCATTTT.

The genes are TRBV9 and TRBJ2-1, with D tentatively TRBD2 (5 bases). The ends were cut back, 2 bases at V and 0 bases at J, with 6 bases in the middle. Germline CDR1 reads SGDLS; CDR2 reads YYNGEE. The CDR3 sequence is 14 residues long. This CDR3 is CASSVGSSYNEQFF. The CDR3 DNA follows: TGTGCCAGCAGCGTTGGGAGCTCCTACAATGAGCAGTTCTTC.

V is TRBV7-6 and J is TRBJ2-5, with D maybe TRBD1 (6 bases). Trimming stripped 5 bases from V and 2 bases from J, with 9 bases between. This CDR3 spans 13 amino acids. CDR1 SGHVS and CDR2 FNYEAQ come from the germline V gene. CDR3 DNA: TGTGCCAGCAGCGGCAGGGGACAAGAGACCCAGTACTTC. It translates to CASSGRGQETQYF.

This chain joins TRBV5-1 and TRBJ2-7; TRBD2 matches 10 bases. Germline V gene lookup returns CDR1 SGHRS and CDR2 YFSETQ. The CDR3 runs 16 residues. V lost 0 bases to trimming and J lost 5 bases; unmatched junction nucleotides: 8. DNA for the CDR3: TGCGCCAGCAGCTTGGTGGCTAGCGGGAGATTCCACGAGCAGTACTTC. Translating gives CASSLVASGRFHEQYF. Complete variable domain (other parts from reference TRBV5-1 and TRBJ2-7): KAGVTQTPRYLIKTRGQQVTLSCSPISGHRSVSWYQQTPGQGLQFLFEYFSETQRNKGNFPGRFSGRQFSNSRSEMNVSTLELGDSALYLCASSLVASGRFHEQYFGPGTRLTVT.

The chain joins TRBV6-1 to TRBJ1-2; 11 bases match TRBD1. This CDR3 has 18 residues. After removal of 2 bases from V and 3 bases from J, the junction contained 11 bases not matched to a gene. Per the germline V gene, CDR1 is MNHNS and CDR2 is SASEGT. The CDR3 spells CASSENVRTGGRHYGYTF. The CDR3 coding sequence is TGTGCCAGCAGTGAAAATGTCAGGACAGGGGGCCGGCACTATGGCTACACCTTC.

The chain links TRBV6-5 to TRBJ2-1; 10 positions agree with TRBD2. The germline CDR1 and CDR2 sequences are MNHEY and SVGAGI. Unmatched junction bases numbered 8, after V lost 3 bases and J lost 9 bases. The CDR3 loop spans 15 amino acids. CDR3 region: CASSYSAGGRGEQFF. DNA of the CDR3: TGTGCCAGCAGTTATTCAGCGGGAGGGCGTGGTGAGCAGTTCTTC.

The gene calls are TRBV10-3 and TRBJ2-1; possibly TRBD2 for D (6 bases). The CDR3 runs to 17 residues. Trimming took off 1 base at V and 5 bases at J, with 18 bases between the two ends. CDR1 and CDR2 from the germline V gene are ENHRY and SYGVKD. In nucleotides, the CDR3 is TGTGCCATCAGTGAGTGGGAGGCCCTTCTCGACCACAATGAGCAGTTCTTC. It yields the protein CAISEWEALLDHNEQFF.

The V and J genes are TRBV6-5 and TRBJ2-1; D is perhaps TRBD2 (6 bases). The CDR3 is 15 amino acids. CDR1 is MNHEY, CDR2 SVGAGI, per germline. The V and J ends lost 6 bases and 2 bases respectively, with 14 bases between them. CDR3 protein: CASSLGGGAYNEQFF. The CDR3 nucleotides read TGTGCCAGCAGCTTAGGTGGCGGGGCCTACAATGAGCAGTTCTTC.

The J gene is TRBJ1-2, the V gene TRBV14, with 7 bases identical to TRBD1. V dropped 5 bases and J dropped 5; count of bases not matched to a gene: 5. Germline CDR1 reads SGHDN; CDR2 reads FVKESK. This CDR3 is built from 13 residues. In DNA, the CDR3 is TGTGCCAGCAGCTTGGGGACAGATTATGGCTACACCTTC. Its translation: CASSLGTDYGYTF.

V usage is TRBV5-1 and J usage is TRBJ2-2; 11 bases are shared with TRBD1. There are 16 residues in the CDR3. In germline, CDR1 is SGHRS, CDR2 YFSETQ. Trimming cost V 4 bases and J 7 bases; bases outside gene matches: 9. The CDR3 region has the DNA TGCGCCAGCAGCATCGGACAGGGGGCCGTCTTCGGGGAGCTGTTTTTT. Translated, it gives CASSIGQGAVFGELFF. Drawing the rest from reference TRBV5-1 and TRBJ2-2, the complete variable domain is KAGVTQTPRYLIKTRGQQVTLSCSPISGHRSVSWYQQTPGQGLQFLFEYFSETQRNKGNFPGRFSGRQFSNSRSEMNVSTLELGDSALYLCASSIGQGAVFGELFFGEGSRLTVL.

The chain couples TRBV21-1 to TRBJ1-2; TRBD1 is the table's D call and was not checked against the DNA. TRBV21-1 constitutes a pseudogene. CDR3 length equals 14 residues. The chain's CDR3 is CASSYKSCSYGYTF. The CDR3 region has the DNA TGTGCCAGCAGCTACAAATCATGCTCGTATGGCTACACCTTC.

V and J are TRBV15 and TRBJ2-2, with D tentatively TRBD2 (6 bases). Trimming took off 0 bases at V and 8 bases at J, with 13 bases between the two ends. Germline V gene sequence: CDR1 LNHNV, CDR2 YYDKDF (reference sequence). This CDR3 is 15 amino acids long. CDR3 amino acids: CATSRDVAGRGELFF. CDR3 coding DNA: TGTGCCACCAGCAGAGATGTGGCGGGAAGAGGGGAGCTGTTTTTT.

The chain carries TRBV5-1 and TRBJ2-7; TRBD2 agrees at 8 bases. There are 14 residues in the CDR3. The trim removed 3 bases at V and 5 bases at J, leaving 7 bases unmatched. Germline lookup yields CDR1 SGHRS and CDR2 YFSETQ. In DNA, the CDR3 is TGCGCCAGCAGCTCAACAGCGGGAGTTAACGAGCAGTACTTC. Its translation: CASSSTAGVNEQYF.

This rearrangement joins TRBV6-1 to TRBJ2-5, with 7 bases matching TRBD2. This CDR3 region has 18 residues. The germline CDR1 and CDR2 sequences are MNHNS and SASEGT. Trimming removed 1 base from V and 1 base from J; junction bases left unmatched: 12. CDR3 DNA sequence: TGTGCCAGCAGTGAAGTTCCTAGGCTAGCGGTTATCCAAGAGACCCAGTACTTC. It is translated as CASSEVPRLAVIQETQYF.

This chain joins TRBV27 and TRBJ2-7; tentatively, D is TRBD1 (5 bases). The CDR3 has 15 residues. Germline assignment: CDR1 MNHEY and CDR2 SMNVEV (reference sequence). With 7 bases removed from V and 3 bases from J, the gap between germline ends came to 19 bases. The CDR3 region has the DNA TGTGCCAGCAAGTCAGCATTTCAGGGATTCTACGAGCAGTACTTC. It encodes CASKSAFQGFYEQYF.

The rearrangement joins TRBV2 to TRBJ1-2; tentatively, D is TRBD1 (6 bases). V was shortened by 11 bases and J by 2 bases, with 15 bases between the two germline ends. Germline CDR1 is SNHLY and CDR2 is FYNNEI. The CDR3 runs to 13 residues. DNA for the CDR3: TGTGCCGGTACCGGACAGACCAACTATGGCTACACCTTC. It specifies CAGTGQTNYGYTF.

The chain employs TRBV24-1 and TRBJ2-1; 7 bases match TRBD2. Germline CDR1 reads KGHDR; CDR2 reads SFDVKD. The length of the CDR3 is 14 residues. J lost 5 bases, V lost 6 bases, and 6 bases had no gene match. The CDR3 nucleotides are TGTGCCACCAGTCGGAGGCTAGCGGACAATGAGCAGTTCTTC. This gives the protein CATSRRLADNEQFF.